This record concerns one T cell receptor (beta chain) sequence. Its antigen is not identified. RNA extraction was followed by reverse transcription into cDNA, which acted as the sequencing template. Sequenced by immunoSEQ multiplex PCR; TCRdb stores in-frame clones only, minus some. The sample has 87,000 or so clones, just over 70% seen once. Treatment: oral pan-JAK inhibitor, 5-10 mg twice daily. This sample was included in a study of CD8+ T cells in alopecia areata. Across the study: The share of scalp area affected provided the severity score for treated patients.

General observations from the study: Because of a solitary nonresponder, the connection of baseline CD8+ expansion to response stays uncertain.

This TCR derives from a human donor with alopecia areata. The sample here was CD8+ T cells sorted from blood, taken at week 44, from a patient treated with tofacitinib.

The CDR3 loop is CAWSEATFGEQYF. The CDR3 DNA reads TGTGCCTGGAGCGAAGCAACCTTTGGCGAGCAGTACTTC. The chain joins TRBV30 to TRBJ2-7, with unresolved D. Germline CDR1 reads GTSNPN; CDR2 reads SVGIG (reference sequence). The CDR3 consists of 13 residues. Trimming removed 3 bases from V and 6 bases from J, with 15 bases in between.